This TCR beta chain was recovered during a study of T cell repertoires in cytomegalovirus infection. Overall study findings and caveats: Dominating the ex vivo response were HLA-C-restricted CMV-specific TCR beta clonotypes.

TCRdb called the reads again in MiXCR, with one record for every CDR3 protein. The repertoire includes hundreds of thousands of distinct CDR3 sequences, approximately 46% of them detected once, and roughly two fifths sits in the top ten. Concerning this clonotype itself: Its antigen is not known.

The germline V gene has CDR1 MNHEY and CDR2 SMNVEV (reference sequence). The ends lost 4 bases at V and 2 bases at J; junction bases unmatched: 4. The length of the CDR3 is 15 residues. The origin of this receptor is a human donor in good health (CMV status not recorded). Some clones in this sample may be carry-over from other donors' samples. The V gene is TRBV27, the J gene TRBJ2-3; TRBD2 aligns across 9 bases. The sample was cultured PBMCs, taken from culture after CMV antigen stimulation. Here the CDR3 reads CASSSLAGITDTQYF. In DNA, the CDR3 is TGTGCCAGCAGTTCTCTAGCGGGGATCACAGATACGCAGTATTTT.